Listed below are T cell receptor beta chains from one sample, sequenced in a study of T cell responses to AZD1222 COVID-19 vaccine. Measured with immunoSEQ multiplex PCR; TCRdb has only the in-frame clones, and not every one. The sample carries roughly 140,000 clones, about 88% recorded once. Specimen: peripheral blood, collected on day 0 of AZD1222 vaccination. Receptors originate from an adult in good health. Each CDR3 is given with its conserved first and last residue. A D gene is named only where the DNA matches it firmly.

TRBD1,TRBJ1-2,TRBV6-5,TGTGCCAGCACCCTGACAGGGGGCTATGGCTACACCTTC,CASTLTGGYGYTF
TRBD1,TRBJ1-2,TRBV20-1,TGCAGTGCCGGACAGGGCACGGGCTACACCTTC,CSAGQGTGYTF
.,TRBJ2-1,TRBV30,TGTGCCTGGAGTGTCGGGACGCCTACCTACAATGAGCAGTTCTTC,CAWSVGTPTYNEQFF
TRBD1,TRBJ1-3,TRBV3-1/TRBV3-2,TGTGCCAGCAGCCACAACGGCGGACAGGACAGCTCTGGAAACACCATATATTTT,CASSHNGGQDSSGNTIYF
TRBD2,TRBJ2-7,TRBV2,TGTGCCAGCAGCGTGACTAGCGGGACGTTCGAGCAGTACTTC,CASSVTSGTFEQYF
.,TRBJ2-7,TRBV27,TGTGCCAGCAGTTTATCCCGGACTCCGGCCTACGAGCAGTACTTC,CASSLSRTPAYEQYF
.,TRBJ2-4,TRBV4-2,TGTGCCAGCAGCCAAGTGCTAGCTGTGAACATTCAGTACTTC,CASSQVLAVNIQYF
.,TRBJ1-1,TRBV7-6,TGTGCCAGCAGCTTCCCCTTGAACACTGAAGCTTTCTTT,CASSFPLNTEAFF
.,TRBJ1-1,TRBV29-1,TGCAGCGTTGATTCCCCGACCTCGAATTTAGAAGCTTTCTTT,CSVDSPTSNLEAFF
TRBD1,TRBJ1-2,TRBV5-1,TGCGCCAGCAGCCTAGGTCCCGGGACAGGGTATGGCTACACCTTC,CASSLGPGTGYGYTF
.,TRBJ2-7,TRBV3-1/TRBV3-2,TGTGCCAGCAGCCAAGATTTGAGCAGGGGATCCTACGAGCAGTACTTC,CASSQDLSRGSYEQYF
TRBD2,TRBJ2-7,TRBV5-5,TGTGCCAGCAGCTTCTTCGCGGGGGGGCTCTCCTACGAGCAGTACTTC,CASSFFAGGLSYEQYF
TRBD2,TRBJ2-1,TRBV5-1,TGCGCCAGCAGCTTGGTCTCCGGGACTAGCGGCGGCAATGAGCAGTTCTTC,CASSLVSGTSGGNEQFF
.,TRBJ1-1,TRBV14,TGTGCCAGCAGCCAAGATTGGGGACGTTTGGGCACTGAAGCTTTCTTT,CASSQDWGRLGTEAFF
.,TRBJ1-5,TRBV4-2,TGTGCCAGCAGCCAAGATCCCAGGGGAAGCAATCAGCCCCAGCATTTT,CASSQDPRGSNQPQHF
.,TRBJ1-5,TRBV5-5,TGTGCCAGCAGCTTGGGCAGTCTCAATCAGCCCCAGCATTTT,CASSLGSLNQPQHF
.,TRBJ1-6,TRBV5-1,TGCGCCAGCAGCCCCCAGGGTGCTAATTCACCCCTCCACTTT,CASSPQGANSPLHF
.,TRBJ1-5,TRBV7-2,TGTGCCAGCAGCTTTTCCACTCAGCCCCAGCATTTT,CASSFSTQPQHF
.,TRBJ2-2,TRBV7-2,TGTGCCAGCAGCTTACGGCCAACAGGGAATGTCGGGGCCGGGGAGCTGTTTTTT,CASSLRPTGNVGAGELFF
.,TRBJ2-7,TRBV6-5,TGTGCCAGCAGTTACTCTGACAGTTACTACGAGCAGTACTTC,CASSYSDSYYEQYF
.,TRBJ1-6,TRBV5-1,TGCGCCAGCAGCTTGGCTGGGACTAATTCACCCCTCCACTTT,CASSLAGTNSPLHF
.,TRBJ1-3,TRBV5-1,TGCGCCAGCAGCTTAGCGGGTCCTGGAAACACCATATATTTT,CASSLAGPGNTIYF